These 14 T cell receptor beta chains share one sample of origin, sequenced in a study of response to subunit inactivated influenza vaccine. TCRdb fed the RT-PCR reads into MiXCR, producing one record per CDR3 protein. The sample has more than 450,000 distinct CDR3 sequences, over 9% seen once; the top ten hold 11%. The sample was also linked to a second study, of T cells expressing NK-cell markers. That source notes: Libraries used 5'RACE template switching adding universal primer site and UMIs.

The sample consisted of PBMCs from blood, taken on the day of vaccination. The receptors come from a man aged 45-65 years who received an inactivated influenza vaccine.

This clonotype showed up just a few times. The V call is TRBV5-1, the J call TRBJ2-3; 8 bases are shared with TRBD1. With V trimmed by 6 bases and J by 0 bases, 12 bases remained unmatched. CDR1 SGHRS and CDR2 YFSETQ come from the germline V gene. CDR3 length equals 17 residues. CDR3 loop: CASTGTGWISSTDTQYF. Here the CDR3 DNA reads TGCGCCAGCACCGGGACAGGATGGATTTCTAGCACAGATACGCAGTATTTT.

The V and J genes are TRBV3-1 and TRBJ2-7; TRBD1 might be the D (6 bases). Per the germline V gene, CDR1 is LGHDT and CDR2 is YNNKEL (reference sequence). The CDR3 has 15 amino acids. V gave up 4 bases and J gave up 1 base, with 14 bases separating them. Here the CDR3 DNA reads TGTGCCAGCAGCCGCCCGCAGGGGAAATCCTACGAGCAGTACTTC. This sequence encodes CASSRPQGKSYEQYF.

This clonotype has just a few counts. J is TRBJ2-1 and V is TRBV4-3, with 7 bases aligning to TRBD2. The CDR3 loop spans 14 amino acids. CDR1 and CDR2 from the germline V gene are LGHNA and YSLEER. Germline trimming cut 4 bases from V and 10 bases from J; bases unmatched to any gene: 10. DNA for the CDR3: TGCGCCAGCAGCCTACGGGGGGTTATAAGGGAGCAGTTCTTC. It encodes CASSLRGVIREQFF.

The J gene is TRBJ2-3, the V gene TRBV20-1; D is unresolved. CDR1 is DFQATT, CDR2 SNEGSKA, per germline (reference sequence). V lost 0 bases and J lost 6, with 10 bases in between. The CDR3 contains 13 residues. The CDR3 protein is CSARDGYFDTQYF. The CDR3 DNA is TGCAGTGCTAGAGATGGGTACTTTGATACGCAGTATTTT.

The J gene is TRBJ2-5, the V gene TRBV7-3; D is unresolved. CDR1 and CDR2 (germline): SGHTA, FQGTGA. V was clipped by 4 bases and J by 4 bases, with 10 bases between them. The CDR3 totals 13 residues. DNA of the CDR3: TGTGCCAGCAGCTCGGCGATCGGAGAGACCCAGTACTTC. It specifies CASSSAIGETQYF.

This clonotype came up many times. V is TRBV5-1 and J is TRBJ2-3; 7 bases are shared with TRBD1. Germline V lookup: CDR1 SGHRS, CDR2 YFSETQ. After removal of 1 base from V and 0 bases from J, the junction contained 11 bases not matched to a gene. The CDR3 is 18 residues long. CDR3 protein: CASSLTGTVTSSTDTQYF. CDR3 in DNA: TGCGCCAGCAGCTTGACCGGGACAGTAACTTCTAGCACAGATACGCAGTATTTT.

The J gene is TRBJ2-1, the V gene TRBV19; tentatively, D is TRBD1 (5 bases). V dropped 4 bases and J dropped 0 bases, with 10 bases sitting between them. The CDR3 consists of 15 residues. CDR1 is LNHDA and CDR2 is SQIVND in the germline V gene (reference sequence). CDR3 DNA: TGTGCCAGTAGTAGGAGTCAGGGCTCCTACAATGAGCAGTTCTTC. Amino acids: CASSRSQGSYNEQFF.

This clonotype was seen repeatedly, ten times or more. The rearrangement joins TRBV5-6 to TRBJ1-1, with a weak D call TRBD1 (5 bases). V was shortened by 3 bases and J by 5 bases, with 17 bases between the two germline ends. This CDR3 comprises 15 residues. The V gene's germline CDR1 is SGHDT and CDR2 YYEEEE. The CDR3 here is CASSWGGAKGTEAFF. The CDR3 nucleotides are TGTGCCAGCAGCTGGGGGGGAGCAAAGGGGACTGAAGCTTTCTTT.

This clonotype was observed a few times. The V and J genes are TRBV7-9 and TRBJ2-5; the D is unclear. The germline V and J ends were trimmed by 1 base and 2 bases, with 11 bases remaining between them. Germline V CDR1 and CDR2: SEHNR, FQNEAQ (reference sequence). The CDR3 length is 15 residues. The CDR3 protein is CASSLVVTAQETQYF. Here the CDR3 DNA reads TGTGCCAGCAGCTTAGTGGTCACGGCTCAAGAGACCCAGTACTTC. The whole variable domain, remainder taken from reference TRBV7-9 and TRBJ2-5, is DTGVSQNPRHKITKRGQNVTFRCDPISEHNRLYWYRQTLGQGPEFLTYFQNEAQLEKSRLLSDRFSAERPKGSFSTLEIQRTEQGDSAMYLCASSLVVTAQETQYFGPGTRLLVL.

This clonotype was picked up a small number of times. This rearrangement joins TRBV4-1 to TRBJ1-2; 9 bases are shared with TRBD1. CDR3 length: 15 residues. Germline V gene data show CDR1 as MGHRA and CDR2 as YSYEKL. Trimming at V came to 1 base and at J to 3 bases, leaving 3 bases not matched to a gene. The CDR3 DNA follows: TGCGCCAGCAGCCAAGGACAGGGGGTTGACTATGGCTACACCTTC. Translated: CASSQGQGVDYGYTF.

The chain couples TRBV19 to TRBJ2-6, with 8 bases matching TRBD1. Germline V gives CDR1 LNHDA, CDR2 SQIVND (reference sequence). This CDR3 region has 19 residues. Trimming cost V 5 bases and J 0 bases; bases outside gene matches: 12. This CDR3 is CASSPGGRTGSSGANVLTF. The CDR3 nucleotides are TGTGCCAGTAGTCCCGGTGGGCGGACAGGGAGCTCTGGGGCCAACGTCCTGACTTTC. Using reference TRBV19 and TRBJ2-6 for the parts outside the CDR3, the full variable domain is DGGITQSPKYLFRKEGQNVTLSCEQNLNHDAMYWYRQDPGQGLRLIYYSQIVNDFQKGDIAEGYSVSREKKESFPLTVTSAQKNPTAFYLCASSPGGRTGSSGANVLTFGAGSRLTVL.

This clonotype has just a few counts. The V and J genes are TRBV7-9 and TRBJ2-5; 14 bases fit TRBD2. Germline V gene data show CDR1 as SEHNR and CDR2 as FQNEAQ (reference sequence). CDR3 length equals 15 residues. V dropped 5 bases and J dropped 4; count of bases not matched to a gene: 3. The CDR3 DNA follows: TGTGCCAGCAGCCCAGGACTAGCGGGAGGAGAGACCCAGTACTTC. It is translated as CASSPGLAGGETQYF. The whole variable domain, filled in from reference TRBV7-9 and TRBJ2-5, reads DTGVSQNPRHKITKRGQNVTFRCDPISEHNRLYWYRQTLGQGPEFLTYFQNEAQLEKSRLLSDRFSAERPKGSFSTLEIQRTEQGDSAMYLCASSPGLAGGETQYFGPGTRLLVL.

This clonotype was seen a few times. This sequence joins TRBV9 and TRBJ2-7; 15 bases line up with TRBD2. Germline CDR1 and CDR2: SGDLS and YYNGEE. The CDR3 is 18 amino acids. V lost 4 bases to trimming and J lost 0 bases; unmatched junction nucleotides: 8. CDR3 protein: CASSTGLAGGHRSYEQYF. The DNA for the CDR3 is TGTGCCAGCAGCACTGGACTAGCGGGGGGGCATCGCTCCTACGAGCAGTACTTC. Based on the CDR3 plus reference TRBV9 and TRBJ2-7, the full variable domain is DSGVTQTPKHLITATGQRVTLRCSPRSGDLSVYWYQQSLDQGLQFLIQYYNGEERAKGNILERFSAQQFPDLHSELNLSSLELGDSALYFCASSTGLAGGHRSYEQYFGPGTRLTVT.

The chain links TRBV7-2 to TRBJ1-6, with 7 bases that match TRBD1. Unmatched junction bases numbered 7, after V lost 5 bases and J lost 6 bases. The CDR3 loop spans 15 amino acids. Germline CDR1 is SGHTA and CDR2 is FQGNSA. As DNA, the CDR3 is TGTGCCAGCAGCGTAGAGAGGGGGCTTAATTCACCCCTCCACTTT. It yields the protein CASSVERGLNSPLHF.